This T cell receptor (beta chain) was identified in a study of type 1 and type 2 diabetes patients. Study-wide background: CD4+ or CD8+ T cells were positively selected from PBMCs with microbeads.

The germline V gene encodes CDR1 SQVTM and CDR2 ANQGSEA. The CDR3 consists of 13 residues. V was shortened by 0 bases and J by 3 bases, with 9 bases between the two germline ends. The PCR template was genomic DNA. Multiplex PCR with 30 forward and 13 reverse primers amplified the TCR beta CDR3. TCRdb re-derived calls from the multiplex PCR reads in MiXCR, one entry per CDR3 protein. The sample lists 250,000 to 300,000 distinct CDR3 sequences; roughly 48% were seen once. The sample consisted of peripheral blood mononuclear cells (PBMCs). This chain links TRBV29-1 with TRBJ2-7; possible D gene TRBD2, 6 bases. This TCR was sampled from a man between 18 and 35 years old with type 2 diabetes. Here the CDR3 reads CSVEEKDYYEQYF. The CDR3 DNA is TGCAGCGTTGAAGAAAAGGACTACTACGAGCAGTACTTC.